A single sample gave rise to the 11 T cell receptor beta chains below, sequenced in a study of T cell repertoires and Cas9 in healthy adults. Profiled with immunoSEQ multiplex PCR; TCRdb holds only in-frame clones, not every one. This table holds more than 20,000 clones, approximately 90% found once. The sequencing sample was made of CD4+ effector T cells (CD127+, CD25-, CD137-, CD154-) from PBMCs; culture status not recorded. The receptor source for this set is a human donor in good health.

A single count supports this clone. The J gene is TRBJ1-1, the V gene TRBV4-1; D may be TRBD1 (6 bases). This CDR3 has 14 residues. Germline V lookup: CDR1 MGHRA, CDR2 YSYEKL. V was clipped by 6 bases and J by 3 bases, with 14 bases between them. The CDR3 nucleotides read TGCGCCAGCAGGAACAGGGCTTGGGACACTGAAGCTTTCTTT. This codes for CASRNRAWDTEAFF.

The rearrangement links TRBV11-3 to TRBJ2-5; the D gene is possibly TRBD2 (7 bases). Per the germline V gene, CDR1 is SGHNT and CDR2 is YENEEA. The CDR3 sequence is 18 residues long. V was cut by 0 bases and J by 7 bases, with 24 bases left in between. The DNA for the CDR3 is TGTGCCAGCAGCTTAGATCCTGGTGCACGGGGGGCAGCAGGGACCCAGTACTTC. This codes for CASSLDPGARGAAGTQYF.

The rearrangement joins TRBV6-6 to TRBJ2-1; D is possibly TRBD1 (6 bases). The CDR3 contains 12 residues. V was pared by 6 bases and J by 4 bases, with 7 bases between. The germline V gene has CDR1 MNHNY and CDR2 SVGAGI (reference sequence). The CDR3 DNA is TGTGCCAGCAGCCAGGGGTACAATGAGCAGTTCTTC. Protein sequence: CASSQGYNEQFF.

The J gene is TRBJ2-3, the V gene TRBV2, with 9 positions matching TRBD1. In germline, CDR1 is SNHLY, CDR2 FYNNEI. The CDR3 contains 13 residues. The V gene end was trimmed by 5 bases and the J gene end by 7 bases; junction bases not matched to a gene: 4. Here the CDR3 DNA reads TGTGCCAGCAGTAGGGGACAGGGCAATACGCAGTATTTT. It codes for CASSRGQGNTQYF.

The rearrangement joins TRBV5-1 to TRBJ2-2; tentatively, D is TRBD1 or TRBD2 (5 bases each). Trimming cost V 0 bases and J 0 bases, with 12 bases left between them. The CDR3 loop spans 17 amino acids. The germline V gene encodes CDR1 SGHRS and CDR2 YFSETQ. CDR3 sequence (DNA): TGCGCCAGCAGCTTGGGCGGTGGGACCTCGAACACCGGGGAGCTGTTTTTT. This encodes CASSLGGGTSNTGELFF.

The gene calls are TRBV6-5 and TRBJ2-1, with no clear D. The CDR3 length is 12 residues. Per the germline V gene, CDR1 is MNHEY and CDR2 is SVGAGI. The V and J ends lost 2 bases and 9 bases respectively, with 8 bases between them. The CDR3 DNA reads as TGTGCCAGCAGTTACCGGGCCGGTGAGCAGTTCTTC. Translated: CASSYRAGEQFF.

The chain couples TRBV7-2 to TRBJ2-7, with D tentatively TRBD1 or TRBD2 (5 bases each). Germline V gene sequence: CDR1 SGHTA, CDR2 FQGNSA. This CDR3 contains 14 residues. V was shortened by 7 bases and J by 4 bases, with 17 bases between the two germline ends. The CDR3 spells CASTQRGGLYEQYF. CDR3 sequence (DNA): TGTGCCAGCACCCAACGGGGCGGGCTATACGAGCAGTACTTC.

V gene TRBV4-3 combines with J gene TRBJ1-2; the D gene is possibly TRBD1 (6 bases). CDR1 is LGHNA and CDR2 is YSLEER in the germline V gene. Trimming pared 0 bases from V and 5 bases from J, leaving 13 bases between. This CDR3 comprises 15 residues. The CDR3, as DNA: TGCGCCAGCAGCCAAGAACTCAGGGGTGGGTATGGCTACACCTTC. As protein: CASSQELRGGYGYTF.

The rearrangement joins TRBV9 to TRBJ1-4; 9 bases map to TRBD1. V was clipped by 0 bases and J by 6 bases; unmatched bases: 0. This CDR3 comprises 14 residues. The germline V gene has CDR1 SGDLS and CDR2 YYNGEE. The CDR3 DNA reads TGTGCCAGCAGCGTAGACAGGGGGCATGAAAAACTGTTTTTT. Encoded protein: CASSVDRGHEKLFF.

V is TRBV11-3 and J is TRBJ2-7, with 13 nucleotides matching TRBD2. The CDR3 has 14 amino acids. Losses at the gene ends were 5 bases for V and 5 bases for J; bases not matched to a gene: 3. Germline V CDR1 and CDR2: SGHNT, YENEEA. The CDR3 sequence is CASSPGLAGDEQYV. The CDR3 nucleotides are TGTGCCAGCAGCCCCGGACTAGCGGGGGACGAGCAGTACGTC.

The chain employs TRBV2 and TRBJ2-7; no clear D gene. The ends were cut back, 8 bases at V and 5 bases at J, with 10 bases in the middle. This CDR3 contains 11 residues. The V gene's germline CDR1 is SNHLY and CDR2 FYNNEI. CDR3 DNA: TGTGCCAGCGGTTTCCTGAACGAGCAGTACTTC. Amino acids: CASGFLNEQYF. Using reference TRBV2 and TRBJ2-7 for the parts outside the CDR3, the full variable domain is EPEVTQTPSHQVTQMGQEVILRCVPISNHLYFYWYRQILGQKVEFLVSFYNNEISEKSEIFDDQFSVERPDGSNFTLKIRSTKLEDSAMYFCASGFLNEQYFGPGTRLTVT.